This T cell receptor beta chain appears in the sequencing data of a study of OX40 agonist ivuxolimab in advanced cancers. General study points: The study found that CD8+ T cells averaged more expanded clones than CD4+. Partial responders receiving 0.1-3.0 mg/kg showed among the lowest clonal expansion.

A history of autoimmune disease or systemic immunosuppression excluded patients. On this clone: Antigen unknown. Its ends do not fully match the called genes, so a read error is possible.

The CDR3 has 12 amino acids. Germline V CDR1 and CDR2: SNHLY, FYNNEI. Profiling relied on immunoSEQ multiplex PCR, and the TCRdb table lists in-frame clones only, not all of them. The sample yields 62,000 or so clones, just under 85% seen once. The chain couples TRBV2 to TRBJ2-7, with D perhaps matching TRBD1 (5 bases). This TCR came from an adult with an advanced solid tumor such as melanoma, head and neck, liver or kidney cancer. This sample comprised CD4+ or CD8+ T cells sorted from blood, obtained in a trial of the OX40 agonist ivuxolimab. The CDR3 loop reads CASSVAEYRMSF. The CDR3 DNA reads TGTGCCAGCAGTGTGGCGGAGTACAGGATGAGCTTC.